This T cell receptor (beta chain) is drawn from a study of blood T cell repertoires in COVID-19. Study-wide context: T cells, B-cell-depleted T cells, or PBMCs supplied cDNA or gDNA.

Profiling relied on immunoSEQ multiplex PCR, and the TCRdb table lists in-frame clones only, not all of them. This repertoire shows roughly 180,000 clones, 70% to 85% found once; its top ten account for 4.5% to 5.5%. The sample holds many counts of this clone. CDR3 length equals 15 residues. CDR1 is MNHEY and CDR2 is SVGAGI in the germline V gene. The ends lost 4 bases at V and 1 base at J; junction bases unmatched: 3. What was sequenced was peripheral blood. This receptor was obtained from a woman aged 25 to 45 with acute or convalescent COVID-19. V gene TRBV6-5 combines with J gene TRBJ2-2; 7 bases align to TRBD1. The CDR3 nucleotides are TGTGCCAGCAGTTTCAACAGGGGGAACACCGGGGAGCTGTTTTTT. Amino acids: CASSFNRGNTGELFF.